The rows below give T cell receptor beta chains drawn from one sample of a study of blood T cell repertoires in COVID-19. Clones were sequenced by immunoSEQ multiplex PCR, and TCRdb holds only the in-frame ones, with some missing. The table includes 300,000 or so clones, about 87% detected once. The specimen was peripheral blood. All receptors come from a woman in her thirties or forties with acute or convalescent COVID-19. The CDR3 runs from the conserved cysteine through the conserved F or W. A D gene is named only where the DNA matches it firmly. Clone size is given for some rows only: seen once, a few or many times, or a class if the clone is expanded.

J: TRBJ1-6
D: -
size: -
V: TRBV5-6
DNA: TGTGCCAGCAGCTTGGATCCAGGGCAGAATTCACCCCTCCACTTT
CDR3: CASSLDPGQNSPLHF

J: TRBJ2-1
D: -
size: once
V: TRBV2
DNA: TGTGCCAGCACCCAAATGGGTAGCTCCAATGAGCAGTTCTTC
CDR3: CASTQMGSSNEQFF

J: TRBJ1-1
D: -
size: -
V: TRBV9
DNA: TGTGCCAGCAGCGCACCGGACAGGAACACTGAAGCTTTCTTT
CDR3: CASSAPDRNTEAFF

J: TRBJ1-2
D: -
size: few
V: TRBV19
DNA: TGTGCCAGTAGTCCGCGGGGAGGACGGGAGGGCTACACCTTC
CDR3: CASSPRGGREGYTF

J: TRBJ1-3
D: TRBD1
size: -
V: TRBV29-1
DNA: TGCAGCGTCCGGACAGGGCGGAACACCATATATTTT
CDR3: CSVRTGRNTIYF

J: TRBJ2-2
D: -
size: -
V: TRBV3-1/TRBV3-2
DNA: TGTGCCAGCAGCCCGCAGGGCTTGAACACCGGGGAGCTGTTTTTT
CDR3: CASSPQGLNTGELFF

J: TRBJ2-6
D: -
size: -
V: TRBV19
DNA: TGTGCCAGTAGTATAGGGACAGGGGCCAACGTCCTGACTTTC
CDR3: CASSIGTGANVLTF

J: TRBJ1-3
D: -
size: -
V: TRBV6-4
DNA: TGTGCCAGCAGTGACTCCGTCGGGAGGACCATATATTTT
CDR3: CASSDSVGRTIYF

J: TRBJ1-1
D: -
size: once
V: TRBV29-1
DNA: TGCAGCGCCTTACAGTTGAACACTGAAGCTTTCTTT
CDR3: CSALQLNTEAFF

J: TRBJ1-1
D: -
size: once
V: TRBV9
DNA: TGTGCCAGCAGCGTAGGGGTAGGGGGCACTGAAGCTTTCTTT
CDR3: CASSVGVGGTEAFF

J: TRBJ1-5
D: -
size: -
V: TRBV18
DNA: TGTGCCAGCTCATCCTTCCGGGGGGTCCAGCATTTT
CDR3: CASSSFRGVQHF

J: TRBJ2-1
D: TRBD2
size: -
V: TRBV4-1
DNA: TGCGCCAGCAGTGCCTCGGGACTAGCGGCCTACAATGAGCAGTTCTTC
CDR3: CASSASGLAAYNEQFF

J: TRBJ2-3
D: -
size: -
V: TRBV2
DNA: TGTGCCAGCATGTGGAGGACAGCAACAGATACGCAGTATTTT
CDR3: CASMWRTATDTQYF

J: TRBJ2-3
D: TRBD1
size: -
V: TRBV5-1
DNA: TGCGCCAGCAGCTTGCAAGGACAGGGGAACGCAGATACGCAGTATTTT
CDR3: CASSLQGQGNADTQYF

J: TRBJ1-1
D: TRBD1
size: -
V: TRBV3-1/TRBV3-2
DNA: TGTGCCAGCAGCCGACAGGGGATCACTGAAGCTTTCTTT
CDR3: CASSRQGITEAFF

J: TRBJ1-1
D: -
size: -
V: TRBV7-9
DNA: TGTGCCAGCAGGCTCGAGGGAGCCAGTGGTGAAGCTTTCTTT
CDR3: CASRLEGASGEAFF

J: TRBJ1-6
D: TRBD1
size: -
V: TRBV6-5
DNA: TGTGCCAGCAGCGCGAGGACAGGGAAGTATTCACCCCTCCACTTT
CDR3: CASSARTGKYSPLHF

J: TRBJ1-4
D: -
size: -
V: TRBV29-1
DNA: TGCAGCGTTGGGCAGGGGAATGAAAAACTGTTTTTT
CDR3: CSVGQGNEKLFF

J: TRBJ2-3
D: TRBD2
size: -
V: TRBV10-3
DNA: TGTGCCATCAGAACTAGCGGGGGGGCAGAGTTTCAGTATTTT
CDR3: CAIRTSGGAEFQYF

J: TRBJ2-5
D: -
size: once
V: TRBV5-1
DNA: TGCGCCAGCAGCTCCGGGACACGGGCTCCTCAAGAGACCCAGTACTTC
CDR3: CASSSGTRAPQETQYF